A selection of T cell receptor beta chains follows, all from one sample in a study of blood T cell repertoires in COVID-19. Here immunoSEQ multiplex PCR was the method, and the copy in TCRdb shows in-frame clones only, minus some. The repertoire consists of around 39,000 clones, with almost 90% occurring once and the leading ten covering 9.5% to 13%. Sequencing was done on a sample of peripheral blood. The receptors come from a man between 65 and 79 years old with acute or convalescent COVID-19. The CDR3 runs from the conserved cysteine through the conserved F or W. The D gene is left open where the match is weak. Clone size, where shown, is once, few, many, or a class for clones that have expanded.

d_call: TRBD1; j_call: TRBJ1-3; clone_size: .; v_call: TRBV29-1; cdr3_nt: TGCAGCGTTGATGGACCAAACAGGGGGGGAAGCTCTGGAAACACCATATATTTT; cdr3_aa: CSVDGPNRGGSSGNTIYF
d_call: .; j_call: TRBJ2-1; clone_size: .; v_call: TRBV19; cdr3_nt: TGTGCCAGTAGTATAGCGGGAGAGAATGAGCAGTTCTTC; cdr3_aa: CASSIAGENEQFF
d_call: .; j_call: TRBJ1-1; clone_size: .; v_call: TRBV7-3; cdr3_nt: TGTGCCAGCAGCCTTCAAGGGGACACTGAAGCTTTCTTT; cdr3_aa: CASSLQGDTEAFF
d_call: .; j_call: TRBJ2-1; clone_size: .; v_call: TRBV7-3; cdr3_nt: TGTGCCAGCAGCTCAATAGCGAGCTCCTACAATGAGCAGTTCTTC; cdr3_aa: CASSSIASSYNEQFF
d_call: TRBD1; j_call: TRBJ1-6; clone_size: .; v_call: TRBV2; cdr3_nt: TGTGCCAGCAGTGACGCCCGGGACAGGAGTTCACCCCTCCACTTT; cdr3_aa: CASSDARDRSSPLHF
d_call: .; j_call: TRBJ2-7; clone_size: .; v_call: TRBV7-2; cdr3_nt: TGTGCCAGCAGCCTGGGCGCGGGGTCCTACGAGCAGTACTTC; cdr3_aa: CASSLGAGSYEQYF
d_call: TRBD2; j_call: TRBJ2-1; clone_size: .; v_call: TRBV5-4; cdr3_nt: TGTGCCAGCAGCTTGTCTCTAGCGGGTGAGCAGTTCTTC; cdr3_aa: CASSLSLAGEQFF
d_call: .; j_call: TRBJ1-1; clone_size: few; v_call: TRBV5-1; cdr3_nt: TGCGCCAGCAGCTTGACAGGGATTGAAGCTTTCTTT; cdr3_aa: CASSLTGIEAFF
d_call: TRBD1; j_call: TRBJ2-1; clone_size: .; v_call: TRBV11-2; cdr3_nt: TGTGCCAGCAGCTCCCGCCGGAATCGGGACAGGGTAAATGAGCAGTTCTTC; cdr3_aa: CASSSRRNRDRVNEQFF
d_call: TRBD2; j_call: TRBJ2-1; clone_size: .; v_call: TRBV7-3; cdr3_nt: TGTGCCAGCAGCTTAGGGCCTAGCGGGACTAATGAGCAGTTCTTC; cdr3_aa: CASSLGPSGTNEQFF
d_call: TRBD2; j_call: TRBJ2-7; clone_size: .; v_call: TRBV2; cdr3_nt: TGTGCCAGCAGACTGACTAGCCCAGGCGAGCAGTACTTC; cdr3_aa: CASRLTSPGEQYF
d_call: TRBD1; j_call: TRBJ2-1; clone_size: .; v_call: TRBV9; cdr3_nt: TGTGCCAGCAGCGTAGGCCAGGGGGCGCGTGGTGAGCAGTTCTTC; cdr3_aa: CASSVGQGARGEQFF
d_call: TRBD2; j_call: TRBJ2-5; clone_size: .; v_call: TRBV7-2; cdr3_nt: TGTGCCAGCAGTCCCGCGGTGGTAGCGGGAGGTTGGGAGACCCAGTACTTC; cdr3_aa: CASSPAVVAGGWETQYF
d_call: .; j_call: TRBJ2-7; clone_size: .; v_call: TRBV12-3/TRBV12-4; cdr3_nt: TGTGCCAGCAGACGCTCTAGCGTCTACGAGCAGTACTTC; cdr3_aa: CASRRSSVYEQYF
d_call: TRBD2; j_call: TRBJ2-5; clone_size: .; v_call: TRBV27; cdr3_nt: TGTGCCAGCAGTTTATACGGCGGGAGCCCCGGGACCCAGTACTTC; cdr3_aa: CASSLYGGSPGTQYF
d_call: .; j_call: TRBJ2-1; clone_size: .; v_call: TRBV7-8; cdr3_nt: TGTGCCAGCAGCCGGCGGGCGGATAATAACAATGAGCAGTTCTTC; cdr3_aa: CASSRRADNNNEQFF
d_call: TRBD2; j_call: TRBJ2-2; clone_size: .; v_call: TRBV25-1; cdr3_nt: TGTGCCAGCGCCGACGACGGACTAGCGGGAGTTTACACCGGGGAGCTGTTTTTT; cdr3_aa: CASADDGLAGVYTGELFF
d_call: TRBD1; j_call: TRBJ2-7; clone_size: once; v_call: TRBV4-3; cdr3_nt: TGCGCCAGCAGCCAAGCCCTGACAGGGACAGGCTACGAGCAGTACTTC; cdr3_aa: CASSQALTGTGYEQYF
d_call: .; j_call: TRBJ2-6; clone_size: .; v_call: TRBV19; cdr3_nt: TGTGCCAGTAGTAAGGGCGGGCCTGGGGCCAACGTCCTGACTTTC; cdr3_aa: CASSKGGPGANVLTF
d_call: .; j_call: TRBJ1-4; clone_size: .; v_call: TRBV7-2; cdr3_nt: TGTGCCAGCAGCTTAAACCGGGGGGCAAATGAAAAACTGTTTTTT; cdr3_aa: CASSLNRGANEKLFF
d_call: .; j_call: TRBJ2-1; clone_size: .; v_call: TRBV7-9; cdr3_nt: TGTGCCAGCAGCTTAGACGGACAGCATAATGAGCAGTTCTTC; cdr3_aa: CASSLDGQHNEQFF
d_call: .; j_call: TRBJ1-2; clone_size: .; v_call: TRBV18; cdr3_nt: TGTGCCAGCTCACCACCGGGAGGGTATGGCTACACCTTC; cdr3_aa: CASSPPGGYGYTF
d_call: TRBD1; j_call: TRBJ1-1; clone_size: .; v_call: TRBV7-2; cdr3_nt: TGTGCCAGCAGCTTAACGACCGGGACAGATACTGAAGCTTTCTTT; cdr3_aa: CASSLTTGTDTEAFF
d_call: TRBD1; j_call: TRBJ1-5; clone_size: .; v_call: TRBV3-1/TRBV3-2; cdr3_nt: TGTGCCAGCAGCCAAGGATCTCAGGGGGCGGCTCAGCCCCAGCATTTT; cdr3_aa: CASSQGSQGAAQPQHF
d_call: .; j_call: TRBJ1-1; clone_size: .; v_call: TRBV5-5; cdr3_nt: TGTGCCAGCAGCTTGGAGGGGGGGCCAGGGAGGAACACTGAAGCTTTCTTT; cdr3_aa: CASSLEGGPGRNTEAFF
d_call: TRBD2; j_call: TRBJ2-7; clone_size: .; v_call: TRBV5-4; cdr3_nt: TGTGCCAGCAGCTGGGGACTAGCGGGAACAAGGGAGCAGTACTTC; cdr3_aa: CASSWGLAGTREQYF
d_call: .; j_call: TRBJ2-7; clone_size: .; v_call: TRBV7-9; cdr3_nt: TGTGCCAGCAGCTTAACCGGGACTCCCACTGTCCTGAAGGAGCAGTACTTC; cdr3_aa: CASSLTGTPTVLKEQYF
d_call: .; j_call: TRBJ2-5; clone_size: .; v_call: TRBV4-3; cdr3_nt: TGCGCCAGCAGCCAGTCGACGGTGGAGGAGACCCAGTACTTC; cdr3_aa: CASSQSTVEETQYF